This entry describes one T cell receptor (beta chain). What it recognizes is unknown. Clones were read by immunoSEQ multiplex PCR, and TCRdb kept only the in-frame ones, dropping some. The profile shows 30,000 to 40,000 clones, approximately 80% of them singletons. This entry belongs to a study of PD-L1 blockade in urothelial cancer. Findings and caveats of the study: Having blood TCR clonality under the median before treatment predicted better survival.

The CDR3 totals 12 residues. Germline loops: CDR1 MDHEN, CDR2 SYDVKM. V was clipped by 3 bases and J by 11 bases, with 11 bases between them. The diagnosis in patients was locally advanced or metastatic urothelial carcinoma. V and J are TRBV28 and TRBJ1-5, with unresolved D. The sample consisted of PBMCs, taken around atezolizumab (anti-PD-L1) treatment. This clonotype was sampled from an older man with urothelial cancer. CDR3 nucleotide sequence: TGTGCCAGCAGTTTGGTCATGGAGGCCCAGCATTTT. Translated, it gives CASSLVMEAQHF. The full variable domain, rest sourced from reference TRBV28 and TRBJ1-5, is DVKVTQSSRYLVKRTGEKVFLECVQDMDHENMFWYRQDPGLGLRLIYFSYDVKMKEKGDIPEGYSVSREKKERFSLILESASTNQTSMYLCASSLVMEAQHFGDGTRLSIL.